These T cell receptor beta chains were read from a single sample in a study of blood T cell repertoires in COVID-19. Here immunoSEQ multiplex PCR was the method, and the copy in TCRdb shows in-frame clones only, minus some. The sample has fewer than 200,000 clones, more than 75% seen once; the top ten hold over 2%. The sample was peripheral blood. The receptors shown here come from an elderly woman with COVID-19, enrolled during active disease. Each CDR3 is given with its conserved first and last residue. Each record gives: V gene, clone size, J gene, D gene, CDR3 DNA, CDR3 protein. D genes are given only for firm matches. Some rows have no size entry. The others give once, few or many, or a class for an expanded clone.

TRBV5-1	-	TRBJ1-1	TRBD1	TGCGCCAGCAGCGGGGACAGGGGGGATACTGAAGCTTTCTTT	CASSGDRGDTEAFF
TRBV28	few	TRBJ1-5	-	TGTGCCAGCAGTTTAGAGGATCAGCCCCAGCATTTT	CASSLEDQPQHF
TRBV18	-	TRBJ2-2	-	TGTGCCAGCTCTCCGAGTAACACCGGGGAGCTGTTTTTT	CASSPSNTGELFF
TRBV2	-	TRBJ1-6	-	TGTGCCAGCAGTGATGGGCTGGGCAGGGATAATTCACCCCTCCACTTT	CASSDGLGRDNSPLHF
TRBV19	-	TRBJ2-3	TRBD1	TGTGCCAGTAGGGGGACAGGGATGTACACAGATACGCAGTATTTT	CASRGTGMYTDTQYF
TRBV11-2	-	TRBJ2-7	-	TGTGCCAGCAGAGAGAATTCACCCCTCGAGCAGTACTTC	CASRENSPLEQYF
TRBV6-5	-	TRBJ2-1	TRBD2	TGTGCCAGCACCGGGACTAGCGGGACTCATGAGCAGTTCTTC	CASTGTSGTHEQFF
TRBV9	-	TRBJ1-2	-	TGTGCCAGCAGCGTAGACGGTTACTATGGCTACACCTTC	CASSVDGYYGYTF
TRBV7-2	once	TRBJ2-1	TRBD2	TGTGCCAGCAGCTTAGTCGGCGGGAGTAACTACAATGAGCAGTTCTTC	CASSLVGGSNYNEQFF
TRBV28	-	TRBJ1-1	-	TGTGCCAGCGTAAACGGGGGGGACACTGAAGCTTTCTTT	CASVNGGDTEAFF
TRBV6-1	-	TRBJ1-5	TRBD1	TGTGCCAGCAGTGATTCTATTAGCGGGACAGTTAATAGCAATCAGCCCCAGCATTTT	CASSDSISGTVNSNQPQHF
TRBV4-1	-	TRBJ1-2	-	TGCGCCAGCAGCCAAGGTTTATACAGCTATGGCTACACCTTC	CASSQGLYSYGYTF
TRBV7-2	few	TRBJ2-7	TRBD1	TGTGCCAGCAGCCTGACAGGGGGCTCCTACGAGCAGTACTTC	CASSLTGGSYEQYF
TRBV4-1	once	TRBJ2-7	TRBD2	TGCGCCAGCAGCCGGGTCGGGATAGCGGGAGCGGACGAGCAGTACTTC	CASSRVGIAGADEQYF
TRBV3-1/TRBV3-2	-	TRBJ1-4	TRBD1	TGTGCCAGCAGCCAAGACGACAGGGGTGTAGGAAAACTGTTTTTT	CASSQDDRGVGKLFF
TRBV5-1	-	TRBJ2-7	TRBD2	TGCGCCAGCAGCTTGGGGGCGGGAGGGCCTTACGAGCAGTACTTC	CASSLGAGGPYEQYF
TRBV11-2	-	TRBJ1-6	-	TGTGCCAGCAGCTTAAAAGCAGGACAAGCACCCCTCCACTTT	CASSLKAGQAPLHF
TRBV5-1	-	TRBJ1-6	TRBD1	TGCGCCAGCAGCCCTACCTGGACAGGGGAGAGGACACCCCTCCACTTT	CASSPTWTGERTPLHF
TRBV6-6	-	TRBJ2-3	TRBD2	TGTGCCAGCAGTCCCCGGGGGGGCTTCGGCGGACTAGCGGAGAGCACAGATACGCAGTATTTT	CASSPRGGFGGLAESTDTQYF
TRBV27	-	TRBJ2-5	-	TGTGCCAGCAGGTTGGGGGGTGCGAAGGGGACCCAGTACTTC	CASRLGGAKGTQYF
TRBV9	-	TRBJ2-3	-	TGTGCCAGCAGCGGAACTATCTCTAGCACAGATACGCAGTATTTT	CASSGTISSTDTQYF
TRBV7-2	once	TRBJ1-2	-	TGTGCCAGCAGCTTAGGCGGGACTCTCTATGGGGGCTACACCTTC	CASSLGGTLYGGYTF
TRBV7-3	-	TRBJ1-1	-	TGTGCCAGCAGCGCGATGAGTACGGGCACTGAAGCTTTCTTT	CASSAMSTGTEAFF
TRBV14	-	TRBJ1-1	-	TGTGCCAGCAGCCCTCCGTGGGCCATGAACACTGAAGCTTTCTTT	CASSPPWAMNTEAFF
TRBV3-1/TRBV3-2	-	TRBJ2-1	TRBD2	TGTGCCAGCAGCCTCGGACTAGACTATGAGCAGTTCTTC	CASSLGLDYEQFF
TRBV27	-	TRBJ2-7	-	TGTGCCAGCAGTCCCGAACCGGGACTTACCTACGAGCAGTACTTC	CASSPEPGLTYEQYF
TRBV7-9	-	TRBJ1-2	TRBD1	TGTGCCAGCAGCCAGGGGACAGGGAACTATGGCTACACCTTC	CASSQGTGNYGYTF